The rows below give T cell receptor beta chains drawn from one sample of a study of vaccination and CD4 T cells after COVID-19. TCRdb reprocessed the PCR reads via MiXCR and lists one record per CDR3 protein. The sample includes 19,000 or so distinct CDR3 sequences, over 60% seen only once; the top ten take 17%. What these receptors recognize is not known. The sample was CD4+ T cells from blood, cultured in vitro, taken after SARS-CoV-2 vaccination. These receptors were taken from a human donor who received a COVID-19 vaccine. The CDR3 runs from the conserved cysteine through the conserved F or W. The order of the fields is V gene, J gene, D gene, clone size, CDR3 DNA, CDR3 protein. D genes are given only for firm matches. Clone sizes are given selectively: once, few, many, or a class where the clone is expanded.

>TRBV6-1|TRBJ2-3|.|.
TGTGCCAGCAGTGAAGCGAGCGCAAAAGATACGCAGTATTTT
CASSEASAKDTQYF
>TRBV2|TRBJ1-4|.|.
TGTGCCAGCAGTGGAAGGGCTACGGTGACTAATGAAAAACTGTTTTTT
CASSGRATVTNEKLFF
>TRBV20-1|TRBJ1-1|.|.
TGCAGAACCTCCCGGACAGACGGCACTGAAGCTTTCTTT
CRTSRTDGTEAFF
>TRBV5-1|TRBJ1-2|.|.
TGCGCCAGCAGCTTGGCCATAGGACGACGGAACTATGGCTACACCTTC
CASSLAIGRRNYGYTF
>TRBV20-1|TRBJ2-7|.|.
TGCAGTGCTAGAGATCTCTACGAGCAGTACTTC
CSARDLYEQYF
>TRBV12-3/TRBV12-4|TRBJ2-3|.|few
TGTGCCAGCAGTCTCCCAACGACCACAGATACGCAGTATTTT
CASSLPTTTDTQYF
>TRBV6-2/TRBV6-3|TRBJ2-5|TRBD1|.
TGTGCCAGCACCCGGGACAGCGCTCAAGAGACCCAGTACTTC
CASTRDSAQETQYF
>TRBV19|TRBJ1-5|.|.
TGTGCCAGTAGTATAGGTTTTTACGGGCAGGGGATCAATCAGCCCCAGCATTTT
CASSIGFYGQGINQPQHF
>TRBV6-1|TRBJ2-7|.|.
TGTGCCAGCAAAGATCCAGACCTCCTCACCTACGAGCAGTACTTC
CASKDPDLLTYEQYF
>TRBV10-2|TRBJ1-1|.|.
TGCGCCAGCAGTGAGTCGCCGGGTTCGACTGAAGCTTTCTTT
CASSESPGSTEAFF
>TRBV6-1|TRBJ2-7|.|.
TGTGCCAGCAGACCCCCTAGAGGGCAGTACTTC
CASRPPRGQYF
>TRBV24-1|TRBJ2-2|.|.
TGTGCCACCAGTGACCCCACAGGGAACACCGGGGAGCTGTTTTTT
CATSDPTGNTGELFF
>TRBV7-2|TRBJ2-2|TRBD2|.
TGTGCCAGCAGCTTGTTCCTAGCGGGGGGCACCGGGGAGCTGTTTTTT
CASSLFLAGGTGELFF
>TRBV14|TRBJ2-7|.|few
TGTGCCAGCAGCCAAGAGTGGTTCCGCGGCTCCTACGAGCAGTACTTC
CASSQEWFRGSYEQYF
>TRBV7-3|TRBJ2-1|.|few
TGTGCCAGCAGCTTTTCAGGCGGGGCGGACTACAATGAGCAGTTCTTC
CASSFSGGADYNEQFF
>TRBV7-9|TRBJ1-2|.|.
TGTGCCAGCAGCTTAGCCCAGATAGACTATGGCTACACCTTC
CASSLAQIDYGYTF